Below, 3 T cell receptor beta chains from the same sample are listed, as sequenced in a study of regulatory T cells in long-lasting Graves disease. Relying on iRepertoire HTBI primers and Arm-PCR of CDR3 regions, the team built TCR beta libraries. TCRdb ran MiXCR on the multiplex PCR reads and lists one entry per CDR3 protein. This sample yields roughly 420,000 distinct CDR3 sequences, of which about 15% are seen a single time; approximately 17% belongs to the top ten. Indicated time point: newly diagnosed GD, antithyroid drugs for less than 3 months. The TCR library was made from RNA that had been extracted from PBMCs in TRIzol. Another study also made use of these data, one on T cells in Graves' hyperthyroidism and ophthalmopathy.

Sequences were derived from peripheral blood mononuclear cells (PBMCs), sampled at new diagnosis, from a patient treated with antithyroid drugs. The receptor source for this set is a woman between 45 and 65 years old with Graves disease.

This clonotype was detected ten times or more. The chain carries TRBV27 and TRBJ1-4; 9 bases map to TRBD1. Trimming at V came to 5 bases and at J to 8 bases, leaving 12 bases not matched to a gene. The CDR3 has 16 residues. Germline V gene sequence: CDR1 MNHEY, CDR2 SMNVEV (reference sequence). CDR3 residues: CASSVSPGTGSEKLFF. In nucleotides, the CDR3 is TGTGCCAGCAGTGTAAGTCCTGGGACAGGGTCCGAAAAACTGTTTTTT.

The chain combines TRBV6-1 with TRBJ1-1; 7 nucleotides line up with TRBD1. Germline CDR1 is MNHNS and CDR2 is SASEGT. This CDR3 region has 14 residues. Trimming took 4 bases from V and 3 from J; bases not matched to a gene: 5. The CDR3 sequence is CASSATGWDTEAFF. In nucleotides, the CDR3 is TGTGCCAGCAGTGCGACAGGGTGGGACACTGAAGCTTTCTTT.

As for this clonotype: A much larger clone sits a single nucleotide away, making a read error possible. The CDR3 nucleotides read TGTGCCAGCAGCTGGGACAGTCTATCAACCTACGAGCAGTTCTTC. Protein product: CASSWDSLSTYEQFF. This sequence joins TRBV27 and TRBJ2-1; 7 positions agree with TRBD1. This CDR3 comprises 15 residues. V trimming: 6 bases; J trimming: 10 bases; junction bases outside the gene matches: 15. The germline V gene has CDR1 MNHEY and CDR2 SMNVEV (reference sequence).